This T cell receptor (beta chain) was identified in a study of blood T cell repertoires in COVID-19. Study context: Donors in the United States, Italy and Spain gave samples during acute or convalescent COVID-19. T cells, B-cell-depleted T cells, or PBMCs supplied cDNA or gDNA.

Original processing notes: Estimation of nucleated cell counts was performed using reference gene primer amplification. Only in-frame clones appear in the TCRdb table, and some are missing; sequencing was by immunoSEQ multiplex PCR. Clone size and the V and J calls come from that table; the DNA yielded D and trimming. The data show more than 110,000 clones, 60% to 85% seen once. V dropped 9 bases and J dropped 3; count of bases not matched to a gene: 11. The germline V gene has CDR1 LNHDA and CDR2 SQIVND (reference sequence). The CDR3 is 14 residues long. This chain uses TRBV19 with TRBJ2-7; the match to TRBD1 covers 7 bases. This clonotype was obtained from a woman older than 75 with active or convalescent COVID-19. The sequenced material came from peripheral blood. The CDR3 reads CASKPYRDSYEQYF. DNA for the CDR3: TGTGCCAGCAAACCTTACCGGGACAGCTACGAGCAGTACTTC.